These 10 T cell receptor beta chains originate from one sample sequenced in a study of cytomegalovirus exposure and HLA in healthy donors. Use of 60 Vbeta and 13 Jbeta primers characterized the PCR. Sequencing used immunoSEQ multiplex PCR; TCRdb keeps in-frame clones, though not all of them. The profile covers 89,000 or so clones, with roughly 75% appearing a single time and around 3.9% taken by the ten largest. Sequencing was done on a sample of PBMCs. These receptors all come from a man between 60 and 75 years old in good health and CMV-seronegative.

A note on this clone: A read error may account for a junction end that differs from germline. The chain links TRBV4-1 to TRBJ2-3; tentatively, D is TRBD2 (5 bases). Germline CDR1 and CDR2: MGHRA and YSYEKL. The CDR3 extends over 14 amino acids. CDR3 in amino acids: CASRALGDTDTQYF. The DNA for the CDR3 is TGTGCCAGCAGAGCGTTGGGAGACACAGATACGCAGTATTTT.

This clone was seen a single time. The CDR3 here is CASRFLRGGETSTDTQYF. The DNA of the CDR3 is TGTGCCAGCAGATTCCTTCGAGGGGGGGAGACTAGCACAGATACGCAGTATTTT. This chain links TRBV27 with TRBJ2-3; D is perhaps TRBD2 (7 bases). From germline, CDR1 is MNHEY and CDR2 SMNVEV (reference sequence). The CDR3 covers 18 residues. Trimming cost V 6 bases and J 0 bases, with 22 bases left between them.

V gene TRBV6-5 combines with J gene TRBJ1-3; D uncertain. Between the trimmed V and J ends, which lost 0 bases and 2 bases, there was a span of 11 bases. The CDR3 contains 16 residues. The germline V gene has CDR1 MNHEY and CDR2 SVGAGI. The DNA for the CDR3 is TGTGCCAGCAGTTACTCGCGGCCGCTGGCTGGAAACACCATATATTTT. It is translated as CASSYSRPLAGNTIYF.

In nucleotides, the CDR3 is TGTGCCAGCAGTAACCCGGGACAGGGAATCGGCTACACCTTC. It specifies CASSNPGQGIGYTF. The chain combines TRBV6-6 with TRBJ1-2; TRBD1 aligns across 9 bases. CDR1 and CDR2 (germline): MNHNY, SVGAGI (reference sequence). This CDR3 is 14 amino acids long. Trimming cost V 5 bases and J 8 bases; bases outside gene matches: 9.

The chain recombines TRBV27 with TRBJ2-7; tentatively, D is TRBD2 (7 bases). The CDR3 is 14 amino acids. Per the germline V gene, CDR1 is MNHEY and CDR2 is SMNVEV (reference sequence). Trimming pared 2 bases from V and 2 bases from J, leaving 10 bases between. CDR3 coding DNA: TGTGCCAGCAGTTTAGGGGGGGGCCCCTACGAGCAGTACTTC. Amino acids: CASSLGGGPYEQYF.

The rearrangement links TRBV19 to TRBJ1-2, with D hard to call. The V end lost 5 bases, the J end lost 4 bases, and 11 bases lay between the germline ends. CDR1 and CDR2 (germline): LNHDA, SQIVND (reference sequence). The CDR3 runs 13 residues. CDR3 in amino acids: CASSAPGTYGYTF. DNA for the CDR3: TGTGCCAGTAGTGCCCCGGGAACCTATGGCTACACCTTC.

The chain recombines TRBV5-6 with TRBJ2-1, with 8 bases aligning to TRBD1. The germline V gene encodes CDR1 SGHDT and CDR2 YYEEEE. CDR3 size: 16 residues. With V trimmed by 0 bases and J by 3 bases, 5 bases remained unmatched. The CDR3 is CASSLGTGTGYNEQFF. DNA of the CDR3: TGTGCCAGCAGCTTGGGAACCGGGACAGGCTACAATGAGCAGTTCTTC.

This clone was seen only a few times. The chain uses TRBV7-3 and TRBJ1-1, with 9 bases that match TRBD1. The length of the CDR3 is 14 residues. Per the germline V gene, CDR1 is SGHTA and CDR2 is FQGTGA. V trimming: 4 bases; J trimming: 4 bases; junction bases outside the gene matches: 4. The CDR3 nucleotides read TGTGCCAGCAGCTCCGGGACAGGGTCCACTGAAGCTTTCTTT. Its translation: CASSSGTGSTEAFF.

This clone came up once. V gene TRBV2 combines with J gene TRBJ2-2; a possible D gene is TRBD1 (5 bases). The CDR3 runs 14 residues. Trimming removed 6 bases from V and 1 base from J, with 9 bases in between. Germline CDR1 and CDR2: SNHLY and FYNNEI. CDR3: CASRTDGNTGELFF. The CDR3 DNA is TGTGCCAGCAGGACAGATGGGAACACCGGGGAGCTGTTTTTT. Drawing the rest from reference TRBV2 and TRBJ2-2, the complete variable domain is EPEVTQTPSHQVTQMGQEVILRCVPISNHLYFYWYRQILGQKVEFLVSFYNNEISEKSEIFDDQFSVERPDGSNFTLKIRSTKLEDSAMYFCASRTDGNTGELFFGEGSRLTVL.

The chain links TRBV7-9 to TRBJ1-2, with 9 bases fitting TRBD1. CDR3 length: 15 amino acids. Germline V gives CDR1 SEHNR, CDR2 FQNEAQ (reference sequence). Trimming at V came to 5 bases and at J to 4 bases, leaving 8 bases not matched to a gene. As DNA, the CDR3 is TGTGCCAGCAGCCCTATACAGGGGGCACGCTATGGCTACACCTTC. Translation: CASSPIQGARYGYTF.